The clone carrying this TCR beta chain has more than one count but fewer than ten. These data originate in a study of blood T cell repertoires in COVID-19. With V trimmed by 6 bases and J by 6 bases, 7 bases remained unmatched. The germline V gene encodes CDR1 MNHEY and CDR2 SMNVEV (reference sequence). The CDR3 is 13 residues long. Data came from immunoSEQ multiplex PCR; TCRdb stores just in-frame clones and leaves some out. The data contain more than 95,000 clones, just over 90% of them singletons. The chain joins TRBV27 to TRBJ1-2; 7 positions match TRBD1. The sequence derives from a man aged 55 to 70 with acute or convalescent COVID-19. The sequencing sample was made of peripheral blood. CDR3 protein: CASRPRGSDGYTF. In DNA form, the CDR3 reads TGTGCCAGCAGACCCAGGGGGTCGGATGGCTACACCTTC.